This T cell receptor (beta chain) was documented in a study of blood T cell repertoires in COVID-19. On the study more broadly: Spain, Italy and the United States supplied samples that represented acute and convalescent COVID-19. PBMCs, B-cell-depleted T cells, or T cells were the source of the cDNA or gDNA that made up the material.

Source study methods: Nucleated cell counts were estimated from reference gene primer amplification. Repertoires were generated with immunoSEQ multiplex PCR, while TCRdb's copy carries only in-frame clones and drops some. The D gene and trimming were derived from the DNA, and the V and J assignments and clone size from that table. The sample holds fewer than 450,000 clones, over 75% seen once. Individuals drawn from approximately 26 US areas were roughly 18 to 95 years old. This clone was counted between two and nine times. The source of this sequence is a woman aged 30 to 39 who had recovered from COVID-19. The sample consisted of PBMCs or T cells enriched from blood (not recorded which).

The CDR3: CASSSSSNTGELFF. CDR3 coding DNA: TGTGCCAGCAGTTCATCATCAAACACCGGGGAGCTGTTTTTT. The chain recombines TRBV2 with TRBJ2-2; D gene ambiguous. V was trimmed by 5 bases and J by 2 bases, leaving 9 bases between them. The V gene's germline CDR1 is SNHLY and CDR2 FYNNEI. This CDR3 spans 14 amino acids.